The entry below describes one T cell receptor (beta chain). Its antigen is unknown. Germline loops: CDR1 ENHRY, CDR2 SYGVKD. The CDR3 totals 14 residues. The V gene end was trimmed by 11 bases and the J gene end by 0 bases; junction bases not matched to a gene: 9. People in the study who had HIV all got their treatment in the United States. The sample is drawn from a study of long-term antiretroviral therapy in people with HIV. Regarding the study as a whole: Dominating the repertoire at all time points were the clones that expanded before ART.

Researchers report immunoSEQ v3.0 was run at survey level. The data were produced by immunoSEQ multiplex PCR, yet TCRdb's version contains in-frame clones alone and is incomplete. In the table there are under 20,000 clones, nearly 80% of which are singletons. The chain is built from TRBV10-3 and TRBJ1-1; TRBD1 aligns across 7 bases. This clonotype originated in a woman in her forties or fifties with HIV. The sample was unsorted PBMCs, taken 0.3 years after starting antiretroviral therapy. The CDR3 protein is CALRQGSMNTEAFF. CDR3 bases: TGTGCCCTCCGACAGGGCTCCATGAACACTGAAGCTTTCTTT.